A selection of T cell receptor beta chains follows, all from one sample in a study of early T cells in non-severe SARS-CoV-2 infection. TCRdb ran MiXCR on the 5' RACE reads and lists one entry per CDR3 protein. The table shows approximately 69,000 distinct CDR3 sequences, with over 10% occurring only once. The specimen was whole blood, collected at baseline. All receptors come from an adult who was a healthcare worker with PCR-confirmed SARS-CoV-2 infection or an uninfected control (not recorded which). The CDR3 runs from the conserved cysteine through the conserved F or W. D genes are given only for firm matches. Clone sizes are given selectively: once, few, many, or a class where the clone is expanded.

d_call j_call clone_size v_call cdr3_aa cdr3_nt
- TRBJ2-5 - TRBV12-3/TRBV12-4 CATQGSNQETQYF TGTGCCACCCAAGGCAGCAACCAAGAGACCCAGTACTTC
- TRBJ1-5 few TRBV7-2 CASSFDSGQPQHF TGTGCCAGCAGTTTTGACAGCGGCCAGCCCCAGCATTTT
- TRBJ1-4 - TRBV7-3 CASSPGPDEKLFF TGTGCCAGCAGCCCGGGCCCGGATGAAAAACTGTTTTTT
- TRBJ1-3 few TRBV27 CASSSHSQGTIYF TGTGCCAGCAGTTCCCACTCACAGGGAACCATATATTTT
- TRBJ2-5 many TRBV7-2 CASSLVARELLGTQYF TGTGCCAGCAGCTTAGTGGCACGGGAGTTACTGGGGACCCAGTACTTC
TRBD2 TRBJ2-3 many TRBV6-1 CASRGLAGVRDTQYF TGTGCCAGCAGGGGACTAGCGGGAGTTAGAGATACGCAGTATTTT
TRBD2 TRBJ2-3 - TRBV29-1 CSAATSSAQYF TGCAGCGCCGCGACTAGCTCCGCGCAGTATTTT
- TRBJ2-3 - TRBV7-9 CASSAGQYTDTQYF TGTGCCAGCAGCGCGGGACAGTACACAGATACGCAGTATTTT
TRBD2 TRBJ2-1 few TRBV7-8 CASSLAWGGFGEQFF TGTGCCAGCAGCTTAGCCTGGGGGGGATTCGGTGAGCAGTTCTTC
- TRBJ2-4 few TRBV7-3 CASSLTSLGAKNIQYF TGTGCCAGCAGCCTTACAAGTTTGGGGGCCAAAAACATTCAGTACTTC
TRBD2 TRBJ2-3 few TRBV11-2 CATNPGLASDTQYF TGTGCCACCAATCCGGGACTAGCAAGCGATACGCAGTATTTT
TRBD2 TRBJ2-3 many TRBV7-2 CASSLDKRGARRSDTQYF TGTGCCAGCAGCTTAGATAAGCGGGGGGCCCGAAGGTCAGATACGCAGTATTTT
TRBD2 TRBJ2-7 - TRBV2 CASSWTSGGYEQYF TGTGCCAGCAGCTGGACTAGCGGGGGGTACGAGCAGTACTTC
TRBD2 TRBJ2-1 - TRBV29-1 CSASGTTTYNEQFF TGCAGCGCCTCCGGGACTACAACATACAATGAGCAGTTCTTC
TRBD1 TRBJ1-5 - TRBV12-3/TRBV12-4 CASTRDRSNQPQHF TGTGCCAGCACCCGGGACAGGTCTAATCAGCCCCAGCATTTT